This T cell receptor (beta chain) is drawn from a study of T-cell memory formation after mild COVID-19 (dated by TCRdb to about 2021). About the investigation overall: Most TCR sequence clusters were specific to one of the two donors. T-cell clones expanding and contracting after mild COVID-19 in a couple of donors were tracked by longitudinal TCRalpha and TCRbeta repertoire sequencing. Two young, previously healthy adult volunteers, one female and one male, were included in the cohort. General conclusions and limits of the study: Contracting CD4+ clones turned up mainly in the CM and EM memory subsets, whereas EMRA was where CD8+ clones were enriched. Only a couple of mild cases were covered in the study, and larger cohorts including severe cases with pre-infection samples were considered necessary. The detection of some responding clones in pre-infection memory suggests that pre-existing cross-reactive memory T cells joined the SARS-CoV-2 response. SARS-CoV-2 specificity was not confirmed for the second-wave clones peaking on day 37. Clones that contracted from day 15 to 85 showed balanced CD4/CD8 phenotypes, whereas a second wave of clones that expanded from day 15 to 37 leaned towards CD4+.

Sequencing took place on an Illumina NovaSeq 6000. cDNA libraries for TCRalpha and TCRbeta were prepared by 5'RACE using constant-segment primers, with sample barcodes and unique molecular identifiers added. Trizol reagent was used to extract RNA from every sample. The libraries were amplified in two PCR steps, and the second step added a second sample barcode and Illumina TruSeq adapters. Sequencing of libraries was performed on an Illumina NovaSeq with 2 x 150 bp paired-end reads. Processing in the source paper ran as follows. The reads were demultiplexed and collapsed into UMI-guided consensus sequences using migec v1.2.7. Using mixcr v2.1.11, UMI consensuses were aligned to TRA and TRB V and J templates and then assembled into clonotypes. Expanded or contracted clonotypes were those called significant by both edgeR and NoisET, with noise models trained on biological replicates. For edgeR calls, the cutoffs were a false discovery rate-adjusted p below 0.01 and a log2 fold-change threshold of 1. As an exploratory analysis of dynamics, PCA with hierarchical clustering was applied to max-normalized trajectories of the 1000 most abundant clonotypes. The CD4 or CD8 phenotype of responding clones was assigned using the separately sequenced CD4+ and CD8+ repertoires. TCRdb took the public reads, trimmed them with fastp at Q25, ran MiXCR for clone calling and kept in-frame beta chains. CDR3 protein sequences are deduplicated, and each keeps its most common genes and DNA. The V and J calls here are based on TCRdb, not the publication. The sample table shows roughly 370,000 distinct CDR3 sequences, and around a sixth are seen once. 20% to 25% of the sample rests with the top ten.

The germline V gene supplies CDR1 SGHTA and CDR2 FQGNSA. Trimming takes 7 bases from V and 5 bases from J, and the germline ends sit 19 bases apart. The CDR3 measures 15 amino acids from cysteine to phenylalanine. Here the CDR3 DNA is all that survives: 45 bases in frame from base 1. Ficoll-Paque density gradient centrifugation was used to isolate PBMCs. This clonotype was seen ten or more times. The antigen it binds to is not known. No much larger clone is present one base from it, and per-base qualities are unavailable. Recombination connected TRBV7-2 to TRBJ2-3; the D gene is possibly TRBD1 or TRBD2, with 5 bases matching each. The sequencing input was PBMCs or a T cell subset sorted from them (not recorded which). This clonotype originated in a man between 18 and 35 years old who had mild COVID-19 (a few samples of this study predate the infection). The sample titles of this study are shuffled in the database, so cell type and time point are left out; the donor was told from shared clones. This receptor has the CDR3 CASNLASGPVDTQYF. The DNA is TGTGCCAGCAATTTAGCGTCGGGGCCAGTAGATACGCAGTATTTT. Outside the CDR3, residues come from the reference TRBV7-2 and TRBJ2-3 proteins, so the full variable domain is: GAGVSQSPSNKVTEKGKDVELRCDPISGHTALYWYRQSLGQGLEFLIYFQGNSAPDKSGLPSDRFSAERTGGSVSTLTIQRTQQEDSAVYLCASNLASGPVDTQYFGPGTRLTVL.